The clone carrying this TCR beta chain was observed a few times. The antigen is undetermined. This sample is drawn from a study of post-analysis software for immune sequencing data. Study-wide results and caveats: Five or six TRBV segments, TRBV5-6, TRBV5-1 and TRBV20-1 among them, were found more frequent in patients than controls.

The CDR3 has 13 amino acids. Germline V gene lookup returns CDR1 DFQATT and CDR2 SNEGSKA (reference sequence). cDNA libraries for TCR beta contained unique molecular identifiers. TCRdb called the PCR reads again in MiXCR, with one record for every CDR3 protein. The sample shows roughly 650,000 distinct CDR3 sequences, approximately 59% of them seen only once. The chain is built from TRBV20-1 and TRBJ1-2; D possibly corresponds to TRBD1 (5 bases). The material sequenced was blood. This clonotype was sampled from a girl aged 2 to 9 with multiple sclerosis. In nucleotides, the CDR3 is TGCGGGGCTCTCCCCGTGGAGGACTATGGCTACACCTTC. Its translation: CGALPVEDYGYTF.